The next 26 T cell receptor beta chains were all read from a single sample in a study of T cell responses to AZD1222 COVID-19 vaccine. Here immunoSEQ multiplex PCR was the method, and the copy in TCRdb shows in-frame clones only, minus some. In the table there are some 140,000 clones, roughly 90% of which are singletons. Sequencing used peripheral blood, obtained on day 0 of AZD1222 vaccination. The receptors were gathered from an adult in good health.

V is TRBV20-1 and J is TRBJ2-1, with TRBD2 matching over 8 bases. Germline assignment: CDR1 DFQATT and CDR2 SNEGSKA (reference sequence). The CDR3 is 13 amino acids. The trim removed 3 bases at V and 7 bases at J, leaving 5 bases unmatched. The CDR3, as DNA: TGCAGTGCTAGTGGGACTAGACGGAATGAGCAGTTCTTC. Translated: CSASGTRRNEQFF.

This chain connects TRBV30 to TRBJ2-2, with D perhaps TRBD1 (6 bases). The V gene's germline CDR1 is GTSNPN and CDR2 SVGIG (reference sequence). The CDR3 covers 13 residues. V was cut by 4 bases and J by 6 bases, with 12 bases left in between. The CDR3 region is CAWKLTGPGELFF. The CDR3 DNA is TGTGCCTGGAAGCTCACAGGGCCCGGGGAGCTGTTTTTT.

The chain couples TRBV5-5 to TRBJ2-7; no reliable D call. The V gene's germline CDR1 is SGHKS and CDR2 YYEKEE (reference sequence). The CDR3 length is 15 residues. The V end lost 2 bases, the J end lost 1 base, and 13 bases lay between the germline ends. CDR3 amino acids: CASSLDIQESYEQYF. The CDR3 DNA reads as TGTGCCAGCAGCTTAGATATCCAGGAGTCCTACGAGCAGTACTTC.

The table lists this clone with a few counts. The rearrangement uses TRBV15 and TRBJ1-2; 10 bases are a match to TRBD1. Germline V gene data show CDR1 as LNHNV and CDR2 as YYDKDF (reference sequence). Unmatched junction bases numbered 4, after V lost 1 base and J lost 2 bases. The CDR3 spans 16 residues. CDR3 amino acids: CATSRGDRGPNYGYTF. DNA of the CDR3: TGTGCCACCAGCAGAGGTGACAGGGGGCCCAACTATGGCTACACCTTC.

The chain combines TRBV5-1 with TRBJ2-4; unclear D gene. The V gene's germline CDR1 is SGHRS and CDR2 YFSETQ. The CDR3 is 14 residues long. Trimming left V 0 bases short and J 5 bases short, with 9 bases between. CDR3 nucleotides: TGCGCCAGCAGCTTGGGGCAGAACCAAAACATTCAGTACTTC. Amino acid sequence: CASSLGQNQNIQYF. The whole variable domain, remainder taken from reference TRBV5-1 and TRBJ2-4, is KAGVTQTPRYLIKTRGQQVTLSCSPISGHRSVSWYQQTPGQGLQFLFEYFSETQRNKGNFPGRFSGRQFSNSRSEMNVSTLELGDSALYLCASSLGQNQNIQYFGAGTRLSVL.

The gene calls are TRBV24-1 and TRBJ2-2; D ambiguous. The ends were cut back, 2 bases at V and 6 bases at J, with 3 bases in the middle. Germline loops: CDR1 KGHDR, CDR2 SFDVKD. The CDR3 is 12 amino acids. The CDR3 loop is CATSDSAGELFF. CDR3 bases: TGTGCCACCAGTGATTCCGCCGGGGAGCTGTTTTTT.

V gene TRBV4-2 combines with J gene TRBJ1-6; TRBD1 might be the D (6 bases). The CDR3 contains 16 residues. The V gene lost 2 bases and the J gene lost 8 bases, with 16 bases spanning the gap. Germline CDR1 reads LGHNA; CDR2 reads YNFKEQ. The CDR3 coding sequence is TGTGCCAGCAGCCAAACCTCGAGGGGGGTGGATTCACCCCTCCACTTT. Amino acid sequence: CASSQTSRGVDSPLHF.

V is TRBV14 and J is TRBJ1-3; D might be TRBD1 (5 bases). The CDR3 has 12 residues. Germline V gene data show CDR1 as SGHDN and CDR2 as FVKESK. Trimming cost V 4 bases and J 6 bases, with 7 bases left between them. The CDR3 protein is CASSPGKNTIYF. The CDR3 coding sequence is TGTGCCAGCAGCCCAGGGAAAAACACCATATATTTT.

This CDR3 reads CASSEKKSSGSTYEQYF. DNA of the CDR3: TGTGCCAGCAGTGAAAAGAAGTCTAGCGGGAGTACGTACGAGCAGTACTTC. The V gene is TRBV6-1, the J gene TRBJ2-7; 10 bases line up with TRBD2. In germline, CDR1 is MNHNS, CDR2 SASEGT. CDR3 length: 17 residues. J was trimmed by 4 bases and V by 2 bases; bases with no gene match: 11.

This chain connects TRBV5-5 to TRBJ1-6, with D tentatively TRBD1 (5 bases). This CDR3 is built from 16 residues. Germline CDR1 and CDR2: SGHKS and YYEKEE (reference sequence). Between the trimmed V and J ends, which lost 3 bases and 9 bases, there was a span of 19 bases. The DNA of the CDR3 is TGTGCCAGCAGCTCAAGCCTTCAGGGAAGGGGTTCACCCCTCCACTTT. It specifies CASSSSLQGRGSPLHF. The variable domain in full, with the rest retrieved from reference TRBV5-5 and TRBJ1-6, is DAGVTQSPTHLIKTRGQQVTLRCSPISGHKSVSWYQQVLGQGPQFIFQYYEKEERGRGNFPDRFSARQFPNYSSELNVNALLLGDSALYLCASSSSLQGRGSPLHFGNGTRLTVT.

The J gene is TRBJ1-2, the V gene TRBV4-1; no clear D gene. The germline V gene encodes CDR1 MGHRA and CDR2 YSYEKL. The CDR3 sequence is 13 residues long. Deletions cut 3 bases from V and 3 bases from J, with 8 bases between. Here the CDR3 reads CASSHESDYGYTF. CDR3 in DNA: TGCGCCAGCAGCCATGAGTCGGACTATGGCTACACCTTC.

The rearrangement joins TRBV7-2 to TRBJ2-3; 11 nucleotides agree with TRBD2. The CDR3 is 15 residues long. Germline V gives CDR1 SGHTA, CDR2 FQGNSA. The junction had 4 bases not matched to a gene; V was cut back by 5 bases and J by 3 bases. The CDR3 bases are TGTGCCAGCAGCGTACTAGCGGGAGTAACAGATACGCAGTATTTT. Protein product: CASSVLAGVTDTQYF.

Remarks on this clone: Without the conserved terminal phenylalanine or tryptophan, this CDR3 likely stems from a read error. Because the CDR3's place on the DNA is in doubt, the DNA is left out and the CDR3 is given as listed by TCRdb. This rearrangement joins TRBV5-1 to TRBJ1-1. Ends included, the CDR3 has 13 residues. The germline CDR1 and CDR2 sequences are SGHRS and YFSETQ. CDR3 loop: CASARGGGQAGVY.

The chain links TRBV19 to TRBJ1-1; no reliable D call. Deletions cut 7 bases from V and 3 bases from J, with 9 bases between. Germline V lookup: CDR1 LNHDA, CDR2 SQIVND (reference sequence). This CDR3 spans 12 amino acids. The DNA of the CDR3 is TGTGCCAGTACCGGCGGCTACACTGAAGCTTTCTTT. Translated, it gives CASTGGYTEAFF. Full variable domain (outside the CDR3, taken from reference TRBV19 and TRBJ1-1): DGGITQSPKYLFRKEGQNVTLSCEQNLNHDAMYWYRQDPGQGLRLIYYSQIVNDFQKGDIAEGYSVSREKKESFPLTVTSAQKNPTAFYLCASTGGYTEAFFGQGTRLTVV.

This clone was recorded once. This chain joins TRBV29-1 and TRBJ1-4; maybe TRBD1 (5 bases). V shed 5 bases and J shed 3 bases, with 10 bases lying between them. Germline loops: CDR1 SQVTM, CDR2 ANQGSEA. This CDR3 has 13 residues. The CDR3: CSVRRGPNEKLFF. The CDR3 coding sequence is TGCAGCGTTCGTCGGGGCCCTAATGAAAAACTGTTTTTT.

This sequence joins TRBV18 and TRBJ1-1; no clear D. The germline gives CDR1 KGHSH, CDR2 LQKENI. The V and J ends lost 4 bases and 2 bases respectively, with 5 bases between them. The CDR3 consists of 12 residues. In DNA form, the CDR3 reads TGTGCCAGCTCACAGGGAAACACTGAAGCTTTCTTT. Protein: CASSQGNTEAFF.

This clone is a singleton in its sample. The chain carries TRBV7-2 and TRBJ1-1, with D possibly matching TRBD1 (5 bases). This CDR3 has 14 residues. V was trimmed by 5 bases and J by 0 bases, leaving 10 bases between them. Germline CDR1 is SGHTA and CDR2 is FQGNSA. This CDR3 reads CASSTQTVNTEAFF. The DNA of the CDR3 is TGTGCCAGCAGCACACAGACAGTGAACACTGAAGCTTTCTTT.

The V call is TRBV15, the J call TRBJ2-7; TRBD1 is a possible D gene (5 bases). The germline V gene has CDR1 LNHNV and CDR2 YYDKDF (reference sequence). The V end lost 0 bases, the J end lost 2 bases, and 11 bases lay between the germline ends. The CDR3 has 15 residues. CDR3 DNA: TGTGCCACCAGCAGAGATAGCCAGGACACCTACGAGCAGTACTTC. Residues: CATSRDSQDTYEQYF.

This chain uses TRBV28 with TRBJ1-5; 9 bases fit TRBD1. The germline V gene encodes CDR1 MDHEN and CDR2 SYDVKM. The CDR3 sequence is 16 residues long. The trim removed 5 bases at V and 2 bases at J, leaving 7 bases unmatched. CDR3 DNA: TGTGCCAGCAGTCCACGACAGGGGGACGGCAATCAGCCCCAGCATTTT. This sequence encodes CASSPRQGDGNQPQHF. Complete variable domain (other parts from reference TRBV28 and TRBJ1-5): DVKVTQSSRYLVKRTGEKVFLECVQDMDHENMFWYRQDPGLGLRLIYFSYDVKMKEKGDIPEGYSVSREKKERFSLILESASTNQTSMYLCASSPRQGDGNQPQHFGDGTRLSIL.

This clone was picked up one time. V is TRBV11-2 and J is TRBJ1-5, with 9 positions matching TRBD1. Germline loops: CDR1 SGHAT, CDR2 FQNNGV. The CDR3 has 14 residues. With 5 bases clipped from V and 2 bases from J, the junction kept 1 base outside the gene matches. CDR3 nucleotides: TGTGCCAGCAGCCGGGACAGGGGCAATCAGCCCCAGCATTTT. Amino acid sequence: CASSRDRGNQPQHF.

The chain combines TRBV19 with TRBJ2-2; TRBD2 agrees at 11 bases. The germline V gene encodes CDR1 LNHDA and CDR2 SQIVND (reference sequence). The CDR3 has 16 amino acids. Trimming cost V 5 bases and J 2 bases; bases outside gene matches: 4. The CDR3: CASSAGLADNTGELFF. CDR3 nucleotide sequence: TGTGCCAGTAGTGCGGGACTAGCGGATAACACCGGGGAGCTGTTTTTT.

This chain links TRBV5-1 with TRBJ2-1; TRBD2 agrees at 7 bases. The CDR3 totals 16 residues. V dropped 0 bases and J dropped 8; count of bases not matched to a gene: 11. From germline, CDR1 is SGHRS and CDR2 YFSETQ. CDR3 DNA: TGCGCCAGCAGCTTGGATAGTGGCGGGAGCGGGGATGAGCAGTTCTTC. Protein sequence: CASSLDSGGSGDEQFF.

This sequence joins TRBV6-5 and TRBJ2-7, with 9 bases matching TRBD1. Germline values: CDR1 MNHEY, CDR2 SVGAGI. CDR3 length equals 13 residues. After removal of 6 bases from V and 3 bases from J, the junction contained 3 bases not matched to a gene. In nucleotides, the CDR3 is TGTGCCAGCAGGGGACAGGGCGACTACGAGCAGTACTTC. It is translated as CASRGQGDYEQYF.

The chain has TRBV15 and TRBJ2-7; 8 nucleotides match TRBD2. Germline lookup yields CDR1 LNHNV and CDR2 YYDKDF (reference sequence). This CDR3 region has 17 residues. V lost 1 base and J lost 2; bases outside the gene matches: 10. The CDR3 nucleotides are TGTGCCACCAGCAGAGCCAGCGGTTTTAGCGGGACCTACGAGCAGTACTTC. This gives the protein CATSRASGFSGTYEQYF.

V usage is TRBV21-1 and J usage is TRBJ2-1; the D segment call TRBD2 is taken from the table without a DNA check. TRBV21-1 is reported as a pseudogene. The length of the CDR3 is 21 residues. CDR3 region: CASSMAALRLAGAGSYNEQFF. The DNA for the CDR3 is TGTGCCAGCAGCATGGCTGCTCTGAGGCTAGCGGGAGCGGGATCCTACAATGAGCAGTTCTTC.

V and J are TRBV19 and TRBJ1-1; 11 bases align to TRBD1. CDR3 size: 14 residues. The V gene's germline CDR1 is LNHDA and CDR2 SQIVND (reference sequence). The V and J ends lost 7 bases and 5 bases, in that order; junction bases with no gene match: 6. The CDR3 coding sequence is TGTGCCAGTAACCCCGGACAGGGGGCGACTGAAGCTTTCTTT. It is translated as CASNPGQGATEAFF.